Presented here are 9 T cell receptor beta chains from one specimen sequenced in a study of blood T cell repertoires in COVID-19. Profiled with immunoSEQ multiplex PCR; TCRdb holds only in-frame clones, not every one. The sample records fewer than 250,000 clones, over 80% being singletons. What was sequenced was PBMCs or T cells enriched from blood (not recorded which). The receptors derive from a woman aged 30 to 39 who had been exposed to COVID-19.

The V and J genes are TRBV14 and TRBJ2-3, with D hard to call. Germline CDR1 is SGHDN and CDR2 is FVKESK. The CDR3 contains 12 residues. Deletions cut 0 bases from V and 5 bases from J, with 3 bases between. CDR3 loop: CASSQDVDTQYF. Here the CDR3 DNA reads TGTGCCAGCAGCCAAGACGTAGATACGCAGTATTTT.

This chain uses TRBV12-5 with TRBJ2-1; D may be TRBD1 (6 bases). Trimming pared 6 bases from V and 4 bases from J, leaving 16 bases between. The CDR3 runs to 15 residues. The germline V gene encodes CDR1 LGHNT and CDR2 FRNRAP. CDR3 in amino acids: CASGQEGGPYNEQFF. DNA of the CDR3: TGTGCTAGTGGACAGGAAGGGGGACCTTACAATGAGCAGTTCTTC.

The chain links TRBV29-1 to TRBJ2-5; 7 bases align to TRBD2. The trim removed 6 bases at V and 1 base at J, leaving 8 bases unmatched. CDR1 SQVTM and CDR2 ANQGSEA come from the germline V gene. The CDR3 spans 14 residues. The CDR3 region has the DNA TGCAGCGTACCACTGGGCGGGGGCCAAGAGACCCAGTACTTC. Translated, it gives CSVPLGGGQETQYF.

The chain joins TRBV7-9 to TRBJ1-1, with no clear D. With 5 bases removed from V and 4 bases from J, the gap between germline ends came to 14 bases. The CDR3 spans 14 residues. CDR1 is SEHNR and CDR2 is FQNEAQ in the germline V gene (reference sequence). The CDR3 DNA sequence: TGTGCCAGCAGCATGTTGGCTTCTCTCACTGAAGCTTTCTTT. Translated: CASSMLASLTEAFF.

This clone appeared a single time. V usage is TRBV24-1 and J usage is TRBJ2-1, with TRBD2 identical over 12 bases. The CDR3 sequence is 16 residues long. From germline, CDR1 is KGHDR and CDR2 SFDVKD. With V trimmed by 2 bases and J by 6 bases, 4 bases remained unmatched. This chain's CDR3 is CATSDSTSGSLNEQFF. For the CDR3, the DNA is TGTGCCACCAGTGATTCGACTAGCGGGAGTCTCAATGAGCAGTTCTTC.

The CDR3 loop reads CASSDPGATGEYNEQFF. CDR3 in DNA: TGTGCCAGCAGTGATCCCGGGGCGACAGGGGAATACAATGAGCAGTTCTTC. The rearrangement joins TRBV2 to TRBJ2-1; 8 bases match TRBD1. Trimming took 3 bases from V and 4 from J; bases not matched to a gene: 11. The CDR3 runs 17 residues. Per the germline V gene, CDR1 is SNHLY and CDR2 is FYNNEI.

This chain links TRBV5-1 with TRBJ1-5; no definite D call. Trimming took 0 bases from V and 8 from J, leaving 12 bases between them. The CDR3 runs to 14 residues. Per the germline V gene, CDR1 is SGHRS and CDR2 is YFSETQ. CDR3 residues: CASSLAGGKEPQHF. The CDR3 DNA is TGCGCCAGCAGCTTGGCTGGAGGGAAGGAGCCCCAGCATTTT.

The V call is TRBV20-1, the J call TRBJ2-1; TRBD2 aligns across 10 bases. Germline values: CDR1 DFQATT, CDR2 SNEGSKA (reference sequence). V shed 3 bases and J 6 bases; nucleotides not matched to a gene: 8. This CDR3 region has 15 residues. CDR3 in amino acids: CSASLSGRGGNEQFF. The CDR3 nucleotides read TGCAGTGCTAGTCTGAGCGGGAGGGGTGGCAATGAGCAGTTCTTC.

This clone was recorded many times. The chain is built from TRBV9 and TRBJ2-1; 9 bases match TRBD2. With V trimmed by 4 bases and J by 7 bases, 9 bases remained unmatched. Germline assignment: CDR1 SGDLS and CDR2 YYNGEE. The CDR3 sequence is 15 residues long. The CDR3 here is CASSRSGSLFNEQFF. The CDR3 region has the DNA TGTGCCAGCAGCCGTAGCGGGAGCCTCTTTAATGAGCAGTTCTTC.